The source of this TCR beta chain is a study of vaccination and CD4 T cells after COVID-19. About the research overall: Overlapping spike peptides of SARS-CoV-2, HCoV-NL63, HCoV-OC43 and HCoV-229E were used, and cells were stimulated with them.

As to treatment: approximately nine-day PBMC culture with coronavirus spike peptide pools or control peptides (ViraFEST assay). An Oncomine TCR Beta short-read assay was used to sequence the DNA from cultured CD4+ T cells. TCRdb re-analysed the PCR reads in MiXCR, keeping a single row per CDR3 protein. The sample consists of over 15,000 distinct CDR3 sequences, around two fifths of them appearing once. This clonotype has more than one count but fewer than ten. Its antigen is unknown. CDR1 DFQATT and CDR2 SNEGSKA come from the germline V gene (reference sequence). With 8 bases removed from V and 0 bases from J, the gap between germline ends came to 16 bases. This CDR3 is built from 14 residues.

The TCR originated in a human donor who had recovered from COVID-19. The chain couples TRBV20-1 to TRBJ1-2; TRBD1 might be the D (5 bases). Material: CD4+ T cells from blood, cultured in vitro, obtained before SARS-CoV-2 vaccination. The DNA for the CDR3 is TGCAGTCCCACCCCCAGGGTCCCTAACTATGGCTACACCTTC. This translates into CSPTPRVPNYGYTF.